The 2 T cell receptor beta chains presented below share a single source sample, sequenced in a study of CD8+ T cells in alopecia areata. Reverse transcription of extracted RNA yielded cDNA, which provided the sequencing template. Using immunoSEQ multiplex PCR, the repertoire was profiled, and TCRdb retains in-frame clones only, with some absent. Of some 170,000 clones in the sample, 50% to 60% were seen once. Here the sequenced sample was CD4+ T cells sorted from blood, taken at week 0. All receptors come from a human donor with alopecia areata.

This sequence joins TRBV25-1 and TRBJ2-1; TRBD1 matches 11 bases. The germline gives CDR1 MGHDK, CDR2 SYGVNS. The CDR3 has 13 residues. J was trimmed by 11 bases and V by 8 bases; bases with no gene match: 8. In DNA form, the CDR3 reads TGTGCCAGCCTCCCCCGGGACAGGGGGAAGCAGTTCTTC. Amino acids: CASLPRDRGKQFF.

The V and J genes are TRBV7-2 and TRBJ2-7, with a weak D call TRBD1 (6 bases). Germline assignment: CDR1 SGHTA and CDR2 FQGNSA. This CDR3 comprises 14 residues. Trimming cost V 3 bases and J 2 bases, with 11 bases left between them. CDR3 loop: CASSFPGQTYEQYF. The CDR3 region has the DNA TGTGCCAGCAGCTTCCCCGGACAGACCTACGAGCAGTACTTC.